This entry concerns a single T cell receptor beta chain. Assay: immunoSEQ multiplex PCR; the TCRdb copy retains only in-frame clones and omits some. The sample shows about 39,000 clones, around four fifths of them seen only once. The record originates from a study of PD-1 blockade in mismatch repair-deficient tumors. The CDR3 is 16 residues long. V was cut by 0 bases and J by 8 bases, with 18 bases left in between. The germline CDR1 and CDR2 sequences are SGDLS and YYNGEE. The receptor's source is an adult with mismatch repair-deficient cancer. The starting material was PBMCs, obtained approximately 41 weeks after starting pembrolizumab. The chain links TRBV9 to TRBJ2-1, with D tentatively TRBD2 (5 bases). In DNA, the CDR3 is TGTGCCAGCAGCGTAGGGGAGAGACTCCCCGCCCATGAGCAGTTCTTC. It encodes CASSVGERLPAHEQFF. Full variable domain (outside the CDR3, taken from reference TRBV9 and TRBJ2-1): DSGVTQTPKHLITATGQRVTLRCSPRSGDLSVYWYQQSLDQGLQFLIQYYNGEERAKGNILERFSAQQFPDLHSELNLSSLELGDSALYFCASSVGERLPAHEQFFGPGTRLTVL.